The source of this TCR beta chain is a study of shared clonotypes between healthy human individuals. CDR1 SGHRS and CDR2 YFSETQ come from the germline V gene. The CDR3 has 15 residues. V gave up 4 bases and J gave up 1 base; unmatched junction bases: 8. DNA at approximately 200 ng, 30,000 or so T cell genomes, went into sorted-subset replicate PCRs. TCRdb's copy holds only in-frame clones and misses some; the assay was immunoSEQ multiplex PCR. Here the sample spans a few million clones, just under 95% being singletons. Naive CD4+ cells were CD45RA-selected; the remaining cells were memory. This receptor was taken from a man aged 18 to 30 in good health. Some clones in this sample may be carry-over from other donors' samples. Input material: naive CD4+ T cells from PBMCs. Described subset: CD45RA+ positively selected. V is TRBV5-1 and J is TRBJ2-7; 7 bases match TRBD2. The chain's CDR3 is CASSIALAESYEQYF. The CDR3 DNA sequence: TGCGCCAGCAGCATCGCTCTAGCGGAGTCCTACGAGCAGTACTTC.